Listed below are T cell receptor beta chains from one sample, sequenced in a study of control samples from healthy donors and cancer patients. The assay was immunoSEQ multiplex PCR, and TCRdb's table has in-frame clones only and misses some. Of 100,000 to 120,000 clones listed, 70% to 85% are singletons. Source material: blood. The receptors come from a man aged 18 to 29 in good health. Both conserved end residues are part of each CDR3. The D gene is left open where the match is weak. Size is omitted from some rows. Given values are once, few, many or a class for expanded clones.

v_gene	abundance	j_gene	len	d_gene	CDR3nt	CDR3aa
TRBV4-1	.	TRBJ1-2	16	TRBD1	TGCGCCAGCAGCCAAGATCTTATCGGGACAGGGCGAGGCTACACCTTC	CASSQDLIGTGRGYTF
TRBV3-1/TRBV3-2	.	TRBJ2-1	12	.	TGTGCCAGCAGCCAGGGATACAATGAGCAGTTCTTC	CASSQGYNEQFF
TRBV25-1	.	TRBJ2-3	14	.	TGTGCCAGCAGTCTCCGTAGGGCCCTCGATACGCAGTATTTT	CASSLRRALDTQYF
TRBV6-1	few	TRBJ2-7	16	.	TGTGCCAGCAGTGAAAGTTTGAGGAACAGGCGATACGAGCAGTACTTC	CASSESLRNRRYEQYF
TRBV18	.	TRBJ2-7	12	.	TGTGCCAGCTCGGGGGACGGCTACGAGCAGTACTTC	CASSGDGYEQYF
TRBV7-8	.	TRBJ1-3	16	.	TGTGCCAGCAGCCCCGTTCGGGGGGCTTACCGAAACACCATATATTTT	CASSPVRGAYRNTIYF
TRBV19	.	TRBJ2-5	17	TRBD2	TGTGCCAGTCGGAAGCCCGAGACGGGACTAGGAGGCGAGACCCAGTACTTC	CASRKPETGLGGETQYF
TRBV7-9	.	TRBJ2-3	17	TRBD1	TGTGCCAGCAGCTTAGGGGACAGGGGGAGAGGGACAGATACGCAGTATTTT	CASSLGDRGRGTDTQYF
TRBV5-6	.	TRBJ1-2	13	.	TGTGCCAGCAGCCCGGACCTACTCTATGGCTACACCTTC	CASSPDLLYGYTF
TRBV12-3/TRBV12-4	few	TRBJ1-2	12	.	TGTGCCAGCAGCCCTCGTATGTTCGAATACACCTTC	CASSPRMFEYTF
TRBV28	.	TRBJ1-3	15	.	TGTGCCAGCAGTTTGTTATTAAGCTCTGGAAACACCATATATTTT	CASSLLLSSGNTIYF
TRBV28	.	TRBJ2-7	12	.	TGTGCCAGCAGCCCGGGACGGTACGAGCAGTACTTC	CASSPGRYEQYF
TRBV5-1	once	TRBJ2-2	17	TRBD2	TGCGCCAGCAGCTCCGAAGCGGGGGGCCGTGGCACCGGGGAGCTGTTTTTT	CASSSEAGGRGTGELFF
TRBV4-1	.	TRBJ1-1	12	.	TGCGCCAGCAGCTCAAGGCACAGGGAGGCTTTCTTT	CASSSRHREAFF
TRBV20-1	.	TRBJ2-1	15	.	TGCAGTGCTAGTTGGCCCCATGGATACTACAATGAGCAGTTCTTC	CSASWPHGYYNEQFF
TRBV5-4	.	TRBJ1-5	15	.	TGTGCCAGCAGCTTGGGAGCAGGGCCTAATCAGCCCCAGCATTTT	CASSLGAGPNQPQHF
TRBV10-3	once	TRBJ1-2	15	.	TGTGCCATCAGCCCTCTTTTCGACGATAACTATGGCTACACCTTC	CAISPLFDDNYGYTF
TRBV3-1/TRBV3-2	.	TRBJ1-5	13	.	TGTGCCAGCAGCCACACAAGCAATCAGCCCCAGCATTTT	CASSHTSNQPQHF
TRBV24-1	.	TRBJ2-5	15	TRBD1	TGTGCCACCAGTGGAGGTGGGACAGGGCAAGAGACCCAGTACTTC	CATSGGGTGQETQYF
TRBV6-4	.	TRBJ1-2	11	.	TGTGCCAGCAGTGACTACTATGGCTACACCTTC	CASSDYYGYTF
TRBV6-2/TRBV6-3	.	TRBJ1-4	16	.	TGTGCCAGCAGCCCCAGCCTAATCCCAACTAATGAAAAACTGTTTTTT	CASSPSLIPTNEKLFF
TRBV6-5	.	TRBJ2-3	14	.	TGTGCCAGCAGTTACGGCGGGGTTTCAGATACGCAGTATTTT	CASSYGGVSDTQYF
TRBV6-2/TRBV6-3	once	TRBJ1-3	18	TRBD1	TGTGCCAGCAGTTACTCTCCGGGACAGGGTACCTCTGGAAACACCATATATTTT	CASSYSPGQGTSGNTIYF
TRBV7-9	.	TRBJ2-1	17	TRBD1	TGTGCCAGCAGCACCAAGGTGGGACAGGGGTCCTACAATGAGCAGTTCTTC	CASSTKVGQGSYNEQFF
TRBV3-1/TRBV3-2	.	TRBJ1-5	15	.	TGTGCCAGCAGCCAAGGGGCAGGGGACAATCAGCCCCAGCATTTT	CASSQGAGDNQPQHF
TRBV2	.	TRBJ1-1	13	.	TGTGCCAGCGACGCTGGGGGTTACACTGAAGCTTTCTTT	CASDAGGYTEAFF
TRBV4-1	.	TRBJ2-5	18	TRBD2	TGCGCCAGCAGCCAAGATACTTTAGCGGGGGCTCGGGGAGAGACCCAGTACTTC	CASSQDTLAGARGETQYF
TRBV4-1	.	TRBJ1-1	13	.	TGCGCCAGCAGCCAAGCCGGCATCACTGAAGCTTTCTTT	CASSQAGITEAFF
TRBV19	.	TRBJ1-5	14	.	TGTGCCAGTAGTATAGATATAGGGCCTCAGCCCCAGCATTTT	CASSIDIGPQPQHF
TRBV9	.	TRBJ1-3	13	.	TGTGCCAGCAGCGGACAAGTTGGAAACACCATATATTTT	CASSGQVGNTIYF
TRBV6-2/TRBV6-3	.	TRBJ1-1	14	.	TGTGCCAGCAGTTACTCGGGGGGCGGGACTGAAGCTTTCTTT	CASSYSGGGTEAFF
TRBV7-2	.	TRBJ1-5	15	TRBD1	TGTGCCAGCAGCTCGACAGGGTTGAGCAATCAGCCCCAGCATTTT	CASSSTGLSNQPQHF
TRBV28	.	TRBJ2-2	16	TRBD2	TGTGCCAGCAGTGGGGTGATGCGGGGGGTTCCTGGGGAGCTGTTTTTT	CASSGVMRGVPGELFF
TRBV6-5	once	TRBJ1-2	14	TRBD1	TGTGCCAGCAGTTACATAGACAGGGGAGATGGCTACACCTTC	CASSYIDRGDGYTF
TRBV6-5	.	TRBJ1-2	15	.	TGTGCCAGCAGTTACGGTAGAGGGGCCCTCTATGGCTACACCTTC	CASSYGRGALYGYTF
TRBV24-1	.	TRBJ2-1	16	TRBD2	TGTGCCACCAGTGAAGCTCTAGCGGGGGCCTACAATGAGCAGTTCTTC	CATSEALAGAYNEQFF
TRBV5-1	.	TRBJ2-7	14	TRBD1	TGCGCCAGCAGCTTCTACAGGGGGTCCTACGAGCAGTACTTC	CASSFYRGSYEQYF
TRBV25-1	.	TRBJ2-5	14	.	TGTGCCAGCAGTGAATTCAGGGACCAAGAGACCCAGTACTTC	CASSEFRDQETQYF
TRBV19	few	TRBJ1-6	13	.	TGTGCCAGTAGTCCCAGGGGAGGTTCACCCCTCCACTTT	CASSPRGGSPLHF
TRBV28	.	TRBJ2-1	15	TRBD2	TGTGCCAGCAGTTTAACTAGCGGGGGGAGACGTGAGCAGTTCTTC	CASSLTSGGRREQFF
TRBV5-4	.	TRBJ1-1	17	.	TGTGCCAGCAGCCCAAGGGGTGGGGGGGCGCGTAGCACTGAAGCTTTCTTT	CASSPRGGGARSTEAFF
TRBV7-9	.	TRBJ2-7	12	TRBD2	TGTGCCAGCAGCCCCGGAGCGGGGGAGCAGTACTTC	CASSPGAGEQYF
TRBV4-3	.	TRBJ1-3	18	.	TGCGCCAGCAGCCAAGAGTCCCAATCCGTAGCAGGGAAAAACACCATATATTTT	CASSQESQSVAGKNTIYF
TRBV30	once	TRBJ1-2	13	.	TGTGCCTGGAGTCTGGACGGGAACTATGGCTACACCTTC	CAWSLDGNYGYTF
TRBV25-1	.	TRBJ1-3	17	.	TGTGCCAGCAGTGAAAGGCCGGGACCGACCTCTGGAAACACCATATATTTT	CASSERPGPTSGNTIYF
TRBV10-3	once	TRBJ2-6	13	.	TGTGCCATCAGTGGGTACCAGGCCAACGTCCTGACTTTC	CAISGYQANVLTF
TRBV10-2	.	TRBJ1-5	15	.	TGCGCCAGCAGTGTCTCAGGGGTGGTATATCAGCCCCAGCATTTT	CASSVSGVVYQPQHF
TRBV28	once	TRBJ1-2	17	.	TGTGCCAGCAGTTTTGGAACAGAGCGTCTCCTTAACTATGGCTACACCTTC	CASSFGTERLLNYGYTF
TRBV27	.	TRBJ2-7	14	TRBD1	TGTGCCAGCACCTCGGGACAGGGCATCTACGAGCAGTACTTC	CASTSGQGIYEQYF
TRBV6-4	.	TRBJ2-7	14	.	TGTGCCAGCAGTGATGAGGGGGTGTCGAACGAGCAGTACTTC	CASSDEGVSNEQYF
TRBV5-6	.	TRBJ1-4	16	.	TGTGCCAGCAGCTTGGATACGAGGAGGAGTAATGAAAAACTGTTTTTT	CASSLDTRRSNEKLFF
TRBV12-5	.	TRBJ2-5	16	.	TGTGCTAGTGGTTTGGCCGCGGCGGGTCCCGGGGAGACCCAGTACTTC	CASGLAAAGPGETQYF
TRBV27	.	TRBJ2-6	16	.	TGTGCCAGCAGTCCCCAAACCGGGGCCGGGGCCAACGTCCTGACTTTC	CASSPQTGAGANVLTF
TRBV7-8	.	TRBJ2-2	15	.	TGTGCCAGCAGCTTACTAGGGGTCGGCACCGGGGAGCTGTTTTTT	CASSLLGVGTGELFF